The present TCR beta chain was sequenced within a study of T cells in Graves' hyperthyroidism and ophthalmopathy. Researchers amplified the TCR beta CDR3 regions from RNA transcripts. HTBI primers were used for first-round RT-PCR of the TCR CDR3. TCRdb re-called the multiplex PCR reads through MiXCR, storing one row per CDR3 protein. The table shows 600,000 to 700,000 distinct CDR3 sequences, with 40% to 55% occurring only once. Unmatched junction bases numbered 4, after V lost 3 bases and J lost 1 base. The germline V gene encodes CDR1 SGHDN and CDR2 FVKESK. The CDR3 loop spans 15 amino acids. On this clonotype itself: Its specificity is unknown.

Study findings and constraints: Appearing also in blood were most of the thyroid clonotypes expanded above 0.001. Ophthalmopathy, as predicted by the model, came a median about seven months after the prediction.

V and J are TRBV14 and TRBJ2-5, with TRBD1 identical over 8 bases. This TCR was sampled from an adult man with Graves' disease, either hyperthyroidism or ophthalmopathy (not recorded which). The sequenced sample consisted of peripheral blood or thyroid tissue (not recorded which). In DNA, the CDR3 is TGTGCCAGCAGCCAGATCCAGGGGGCCCAAGAGACCCAGTACTTC. It yields the protein CASSQIQGAQETQYF.